This is a list of T cell receptor beta chains from one sample in a study of response to subunit inactivated influenza vaccine. TCRdb passed the RT-PCR reads through MiXCR, listing each CDR3 protein once. The data show 610,000 or so distinct CDR3 sequences, around 13% seen once. Sample: PBMCs from blood, taken about 13 days after vaccination. Receptors were obtained from a man in his forties or fifties who received an inactivated influenza vaccine. The CDR3 runs from the conserved cysteine through the conserved F or W. Fields, in order: J gene, D gene, V gene, clone size, CDR3 protein, CDR3 DNA. A D gene is named only where the DNA matches it firmly. A row's size may be missing; if present it is once, few, many or a size class.

>TRBJ1-4|TRBD1|TRBV5-6|NA
CASHSSRDRVGEKLFF
TGTGCCAGCCACTCATCGCGGGACAGGGTTGGTGAAAAACTGTTTTTT
>TRBJ2-7|NA|TRBV6-2/TRBV6-3|NA
CASSSQGHEQYF
TGTGCCAGCAGTTCGCAGGGACACGAGCAGTACTTC
>TRBJ2-2|NA|TRBV20-1|NA
CSARRGDTGELFF
TGCAGTGCTAGGAGAGGGGACACCGGGGAGCTGTTTTTT
>TRBJ2-7|TRBD1|TRBV20-1|few
CSAKIRQGAYEQYF
TGCAGTGCTAAAATACGACAGGGGGCCTACGAGCAGTACTTC
>TRBJ1-1|NA|TRBV20-1|NA
CSARKGGRTEAFF
TGCAGTGCTAGGAAGGGTGGTAGGACTGAAGCTTTCTTT
>TRBJ1-2|TRBD1|TRBV7-9|NA
CASSPTGSPVYGYTF
TGTGCCAGCAGCCCGACAGGGAGCCCTGTCTATGGCTACACCTTC
>TRBJ2-5|NA|TRBV12-3/TRBV12-4|NA
CASTLSRDRRGTQYF
TGTGCCAGCACTCTCAGCCGGGACCGTAGAGGGACCCAGTACTTC
>TRBJ2-3|TRBD2|TRBV29-1|NA
CSVVPSGADTQYF
TGCAGCGTTGTTCCTAGCGGGGCAGATACGCAGTATTTT
>TRBJ2-3|NA|TRBV7-2|NA
CASKWASSSTDTQYF
TGTGCCAGCAAATGGGCTTCCTCAAGCACAGATACGCAGTATTTT
>TRBJ2-3|TRBD2|TRBV10-1|few
CASSDPGTSGTDTQYF
TGCGCCAGCAGTGATCCCGGGACTAGCGGCACAGATACGCAGTATTTT
>TRBJ2-1|NA|TRBV7-9|NA
CASSPLRSSYNEQFF
TGTGCCAGCAGCCCTCTTCGAAGCTCCTACAATGAGCAGTTCTTC
>TRBJ1-6|NA|TRBV5-1|many
CASSLRTRNSPLHF
TGCGCCAGCAGCTTGAGGACGAGGAATTCACCCCTCCACTTT
>TRBJ2-2|NA|TRBV9|NA
CASSVAPGSISNTGELFF
TGTGCCAGCAGCGTAGCTCCGGGATCGATATCGAACACCGGGGAGCTGTTTTTT
>TRBJ2-7|NA|TRBV12-2|few
CASRFLYRTSGKVAYEQYF
TGTGCAAGTCGCTTTCTATATCGGACTAGCGGGAAAGTCGCGTACGAGCAGTACTTC
>TRBJ1-1|TRBD1|TRBV12-3/TRBV12-4|NA
CASSGSRDRGREAFF
TGTGCCAGCAGTGGTTCCCGGGACAGGGGGCGCGAAGCTTTCTTT
>TRBJ2-5|TRBD2|TRBV18|few
CASSPLRLAGKETQYF
TGTGCCAGCTCACCACTCCGGCTAGCGGGAAAAGAGACCCAGTACTTC
>TRBJ2-7|NA|TRBV20-1|few
CSARSGPNSYEQYF
TGCAGTGCTAGGTCCGGGCCGAACTCCTACGAGCAGTACTTC
>TRBJ1-1|NA|TRBV5-6|few
CASRLLGQNTEAFF
TGTGCCAGCAGGCTCCTCGGGCAGAACACTGAAGCTTTCTTT
>TRBJ2-5|NA|TRBV28|few
CASSRVEGLETQYF
TGTGCCAGCAGCAGAGTGGAGGGACTGGAGACCCAGTACTTC
>TRBJ1-4|NA|TRBV4-3|NA
CASSHYDRNNEKLFF
TGCGCCAGCAGCCACTATGACAGAAATAATGAAAAACTGTTTTTT
>TRBJ2-5|TRBD1|TRBV28|NA
CASSSLWDRRLETQYF
TGTGCCAGCAGTTCACTTTGGGACAGAAGGCTCGAGACCCAGTACTTC
>TRBJ2-3|NA|TRBV5-5|many
CASSFSGAPTDTQYF
TGTGCCAGCAGCTTTAGCGGAGCCCCCACAGATACGCAGTATTTT
>TRBJ2-1|NA|TRBV11-2|NA
CASSLVSLKSIYNEQFF
TGTGCCAGCAGCTTAGTGTCTTTGAAATCTATTTACAATGAGCAGTTCTTC
>TRBJ2-7|NA|TRBV7-9|NA
CASSTQGYYEQYF
TGTGCCAGCAGCACCCAGGGGTACTACGAGCAGTACTTC
>TRBJ2-7|TRBD2|TRBV7-8|few
CASSLPSWTSGFYEQYF
TGTGCCAGCAGCTTACCTTCTTGGACTAGCGGGTTCTACGAGCAGTACTTC
>TRBJ2-1|TRBD2|TRBV28|NA
CASSSPGLASEQFF
TGTGCCAGCAGTTCACCGGGACTAGCGAGTGAGCAGTTCTTC
>TRBJ2-7|NA|TRBV29-1|NA
CSVNTGTTYEQYF
TGCAGCGTGAACACCGGGACCACCTACGAGCAGTACTTC
>TRBJ2-5|TRBD2|TRBV20-1|few
CSARDWASGSQETQYF
TGCAGTGCTAGAGATTGGGCTAGCGGCAGCCAAGAGACCCAGTACTTC
>TRBJ1-4|NA|TRBV4-3|few
CASSPLANEKLFF
TGCGCCAGCAGCCCGCTGGCTAATGAAAAACTGTTTTTT
>TRBJ2-7|TRBD1|TRBV18|NA
CASSRIPGKGAYEQYF
TGTGCCAGCTCACGCATACCGGGAAAGGGGGCTTACGAGCAGTACTTC
>TRBJ2-3|NA|TRBV7-9|NA
CASSTSGVRTDTQYF
TGTGCCAGCAGCACAAGCGGAGTTCGGACAGATACGCAGTATTTT
>TRBJ2-7|TRBD2|TRBV6-1|few
CASSHGGLAGSYEQYF
TGTGCCAGCAGCCACGGGGGACTAGCGGGATCCTACGAGCAGTACTTC
>TRBJ2-3|NA|TRBV11-2|NA
CASSLGRGTYTDTQYF
TGTGCCAGCAGCTTAGGCAGGGGGACTTACACAGATACGCAGTATTTT
>TRBJ2-5|NA|TRBV21-1|many
CASSKGKRLAGAEQETQYF
TGTGCCAGCAGCAAAGGAAAAAGACTAGCGGGAGCTGAACAAGAGACCCAGTACTTC
>TRBJ1-2|TRBD1|TRBV4-1|many
CASSQRDSPGFYGYTF
TGCGCCAGCAGCCAAAGGGACAGTCCGGGTTTCTATGGCTACACCTTC
>TRBJ1-2|NA|TRBV5-6|few
CASSPTAFNYGYTF
TGTGCCAGCAGCCCGACAGCGTTTAACTATGGCTACACCTTC
>TRBJ2-1|TRBD2|TRBV5-1|NA
CASSLSGRLTYNEQFF
TGCGCCAGCAGCCTTAGCGGGCGGCTCACCTACAATGAGCAGTTCTTC
>TRBJ1-1|TRBD1|TRBV7-9|NA
CASSPPGTGAMNTEAFF
TGTGCCAGCAGCCCCCCCGGGACAGGGGCTATGAACACTGAAGCTTTCTTT
>TRBJ2-7|NA|TRBV4-2|few
CASSQERAGSSYEQYF
TGTGCCAGCAGCCAAGAGCGGGCAGGGAGCTCCTACGAGCAGTACTTC
>TRBJ2-1|NA|TRBV6-2/TRBV6-3|NA
CASSKDSFYNEQFF
TGTGCCAGCAGTAAGGACAGTTTCTACAATGAGCAGTTCTTC
>TRBJ2-1|NA|TRBV7-9|once
CASSYAHEQFF
TGTGCCAGCAGCTATGCCCATGAGCAGTTCTTC
>TRBJ1-2|NA|TRBV27|NA
CASRGVGGYTF
TGTGCCAGCAGGGGGGTGGGAGGCTACACCTTC
>TRBJ2-2|NA|TRBV28|few
CASSLDIGSTGELFF
TGTGCCAGCAGTTTAGATATCGGGAGCACCGGGGAGCTGTTTTTT
>TRBJ1-4|NA|TRBV5-1|NA
CASSPAGAYEKLFF
TGCGCCAGCAGCCCGGCAGGGGCTTACGAAAAACTGTTTTTT
>TRBJ2-5|TRBD2|TRBV5-6|NA
CASSSLTSGGLGGTQYF
TGTGCCAGCAGCTCCCTGACTAGCGGGGGGTTAGGGGGGACCCAGTACTTC
>TRBJ2-1|TRBD2|TRBV11-3|NA
CASSPTRTSLNEQFF
TGTGCCAGCAGCCCCACCCGGACTAGCTTGAATGAGCAGTTCTTC
>TRBJ1-1|NA|TRBV7-9|NA
CASSLGDGAEAFF
TGTGCCAGCAGCTTGGGGGATGGGGCTGAAGCTTTCTTT
>TRBJ1-2|NA|TRBV4-2|few
CASSQLSGYTF
TGTGCCAGCAGCCAACTCTCGGGCTACACCTTC
>TRBJ1-4|NA|TRBV7-9|NA
CASSLDLFSALFF
TGTGCCAGCAGCTTAGACTTATTCTCCGCACTGTTTTTT
>TRBJ2-1|TRBD1|TRBV28|NA
CASSFDKLNTGTGGGYNEQFF
TGTGCCAGCAGTTTTGACAAACTCAATACCGGGACAGGGGGCGGATACAATGAGCAGTTCTTC
>TRBJ1-5|NA|TRBV15|NA
CATSRDPNSNQPQHF
TGTGCCACCAGCAGAGACCCGAATAGCAATCAGCCCCAGCATTTT
>TRBJ1-1|TRBD1|TRBV6-2/TRBV6-3|many
CASSWTGGTEAFF
TGTGCCAGCAGTTGGACAGGGGGCACTGAAGCTTTCTTT
>TRBJ2-3|TRBD1|TRBV7-7|NA
CASSPRTGGADTQYF
TGTGCTAGCAGCCCTAGGACAGGGGGTGCAGATACGCAGTATTTT
>TRBJ2-5|NA|TRBV5-5|few
CASSLFTGRETQYF
TGTGCCAGCAGCTTGTTCACAGGGAGAGAGACCCAGTACTTC
>TRBJ2-7|TRBD2|TRBV20-1|NA
CSARALAGLYEQYF
TGCAGTGCTAGAGCTCTAGCGGGACTCTACGAGCAGTACTTC
>TRBJ2-7|NA|TRBV7-2|few
CASSPITGFSYEQYF
TGTGCCAGCAGCCCGATCACAGGGTTCTCCTACGAGCAGTACTTC
>TRBJ1-6|NA|TRBV12-3/TRBV12-4|many
CASTPAGGNSPLHF
TGTGCCAGCACCCCAGCGGGAGGGAATTCACCCCTCCACTTT